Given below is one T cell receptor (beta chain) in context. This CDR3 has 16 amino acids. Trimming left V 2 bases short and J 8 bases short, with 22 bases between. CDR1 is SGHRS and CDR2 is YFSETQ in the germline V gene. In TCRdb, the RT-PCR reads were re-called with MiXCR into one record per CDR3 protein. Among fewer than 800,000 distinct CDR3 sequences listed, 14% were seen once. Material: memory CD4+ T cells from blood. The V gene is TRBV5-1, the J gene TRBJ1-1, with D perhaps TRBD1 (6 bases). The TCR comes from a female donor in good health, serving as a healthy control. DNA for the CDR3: TGCGCCAGCAGCTTACAAGGGGGGGGCGCCTTTCGCGAAGCTTTCTTT. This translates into CASSLQGGGAFREAFF.